This passage covers 18 T cell receptor beta chains from one sample sequenced in a study of long-term antiretroviral therapy in people with HIV. Assay version v3.0 of immunoSEQ was used, and it was run at survey level. Profiled with immunoSEQ multiplex PCR; TCRdb holds only in-frame clones, not every one. Of tens of thousands of clones in the sample, approximately 88% were seen once. The sequences come from unsorted PBMCs, collected roughly 2.7 years after starting antiretroviral therapy. Receptors were obtained from a man aged 30-40 years with HIV.

The V call is TRBV11-2, the J call TRBJ1-1; D may be TRBD1 (6 bases). V was shortened by 5 bases and J by 0 bases, with 13 bases between the two germline ends. The CDR3 loop spans 15 amino acids. Germline V CDR1 and CDR2: SGHAT, FQNNGV. As DNA, the CDR3 is TGTGCCAGCAGCCCTTTGGGGGGGCTGAACACTGAAGCTTTCTTT. Translated, it gives CASSPLGGLNTEAFF.

The chain has TRBV5-1 and TRBJ1-1, with a tentative D call TRBD1 (5 bases). The CDR3 is 11 amino acids. Trimming left V 3 bases short and J 8 bases short, with 8 bases between. CDR1 and CDR2 (germline): SGHRS, YFSETQ. The CDR3 reads CASSYGQEAFF. For the CDR3, the DNA is TGCGCCAGCAGCTATGGACAAGAAGCTTTCTTT. Filled out from reference TRBV5-1 and TRBJ1-1, the complete variable domain reads KAGVTQTPRYLIKTRGQQVTLSCSPISGHRSVSWYQQTPGQGLQFLFEYFSETQRNKGNFPGRFSGRQFSNSRSEMNVSTLELGDSALYLCASSYGQEAFFGQGTRLTVV.

The chain has TRBV9 and TRBJ2-5; D gene uncertain. The CDR3 runs 14 residues. In germline, CDR1 is SGDLS, CDR2 YYNGEE. Trimming took off 0 bases at V and 5 bases at J, with 11 bases between the two ends. CDR3 nucleotides: TGTGCCAGCAGCGTAGAGGTTGTCTGGGAGACCCAGTACTTC. This codes for CASSVEVVWETQYF.

This rearrangement joins TRBV5-5 to TRBJ2-7; D is unresolved. The CDR3 has 13 residues. Trimming took off 2 bases at V and 4 bases at J, with 10 bases between the two ends. Germline V gene data show CDR1 as SGHKS and CDR2 as YYEKEE (reference sequence). CDR3: CASSLALEYEQYF. In DNA form, the CDR3 reads TGTGCCAGCAGCTTAGCGTTGGAATACGAGCAGTACTTC.

This chain connects TRBV6-5 to TRBJ2-2, with TRBD2 identical over 8 bases. Germline trimming cut 4 bases from V and 5 bases from J; bases unmatched to any gene: 6. The CDR3 sequence is 15 residues long. Germline CDR1 and CDR2: MNHEY and SVGAGI. The CDR3 DNA follows: TGTGCCAGCAGTTCCAGCGGGGGTGGAACCGGGGAGCTGTTTTTT. Amino acid sequence: CASSSSGGGTGELFF.

This clone was observed a handful of times. J is TRBJ1-2 and V is TRBV29-1; D is undetermined. The CDR3 is 13 amino acids. Trimming left V 4 bases short and J 3 bases short, with 12 bases between. CDR1 is SQVTM, CDR2 ANQGSEA, per germline. The CDR3 region has the DNA TGCAGCGTTGGCCCGGGCCGAGACTATGGCTACACCTTC. Amino acids: CSVGPGRDYGYTF.

This chain connects TRBV7-9 to TRBJ2-7; tentatively, D is TRBD2 (6 bases). CDR1 is SEHNR and CDR2 is FQNEAQ in the germline V gene (reference sequence). The CDR3 covers 16 residues. Trimming pared 7 bases from V and 4 bases from J, leaving 23 bases between. Written as DNA, the CDR3 is TGTGCCAGCACTTCTGCTCGGGACTCTCTCACATACGAGCAGTACTTC. Its protein product is CASTSARDSLTYEQYF.

The chain recombines TRBV7-2 with TRBJ2-7; D possibly corresponds to TRBD1 (6 bases). This CDR3 has 15 amino acids. Germline loops: CDR1 SGHTA, CDR2 FQGNSA. V was trimmed by 5 bases and J by 2 bases, leaving 16 bases between them. The CDR3 region has the DNA TGTGCCAGCAGCACCACAGGGTGGGAACCCTACGAGCAGTACTTC. Translation: CASSTTGWEPYEQYF.

This sequence joins TRBV6-1 and TRBJ1-6, with D unresolved. Trimming left V 8 bases short and J 1 base short, with 9 bases between. The CDR3 is made up of 14 amino acids. In germline, CDR1 is MNHNS, CDR2 SASEGT. CDR3 in amino acids: CASRARSYNSPLHF. CDR3 bases: TGTGCCAGCCGTGCGAGGTCCTATAATTCACCCCTCCACTTT.

The J gene is TRBJ1-5, the V gene TRBV28; 9 nucleotides line up with TRBD1. The trim removed 5 bases at V and 6 bases at J, leaving 11 bases unmatched. CDR1 and CDR2 (germline): MDHEN, SYDVKM. This CDR3 is built from 16 residues. CDR3 protein: CASSPRDREMGQPQHF. The CDR3 DNA sequence: TGTGCCAGCAGTCCCCGGGACAGGGAAATGGGTCAGCCCCAGCATTTT.

This clone was counted once. This sequence joins TRBV10-3 and TRBJ1-1; no definite D call. This CDR3 spans 13 amino acids. Per germline, CDR1 ENHRY and CDR2 SYGVKD. V was clipped by 3 bases and J by 1 base, with 6 bases between them. The CDR3 region has the DNA TGTGCCATCAGTGATACCGGGAACACTGAAGCTTTCTTT. The encoded protein is CAISDTGNTEAFF.

Written as DNA, the CDR3 is TGTGCCAGCAGCGGGGCGGGACGAGGCGGGTCCCAAGAGACCCAGTACTTC. Residues: CASSGAGRGGSQETQYF. The chain joins TRBV9 to TRBJ2-5; D is perhaps TRBD2 (6 bases). The CDR3 runs 17 residues. Looked up from germline, CDR1 is SGDLS and CDR2 is YYNGEE. V lost 3 bases and J 1 base, leaving 19 bases between the germline ends.

The genes are TRBV7-9 and TRBJ1-2; tentative D call: TRBD1 (5 bases). This CDR3 spans 11 amino acids. V was pared by 5 bases and J by 7 bases, with 8 bases between. CDR1 is SEHNR and CDR2 is FQNEAQ in the germline V gene (reference sequence). The DNA for the CDR3 is TGTGCCAGCAGCGCCGGGGCTGGCTACACCTTC. Its protein product is CASSAGAGYTF.

The V call is TRBV2, the J call TRBJ1-5; D not resolved. The CDR3 has 15 amino acids. Trimming left V 3 bases short and J 0 bases short, with 9 bases between. Germline V lookup: CDR1 SNHLY, CDR2 FYNNEI. The CDR3, as DNA: TGTGCCAGCAGTGAGGGCACCTTTAGCAATCAGCCCCAGCATTTT. This encodes CASSEGTFSNQPQHF.

V gene TRBV5-1 combines with J gene TRBJ2-6; 8 bases are shared with TRBD1. After removal of 1 base from V and 2 bases from J, the junction contained 8 bases not matched to a gene. Germline V gene lookup returns CDR1 SGHRS and CDR2 YFSETQ. The CDR3 is 18 residues long. The chain's CDR3 is CASSLKWDRSPGANVLTF. The CDR3, as DNA: TGCGCCAGCAGCTTGAAATGGGACAGGTCTCCTGGGGCCAACGTCCTGACTTTC.

This chain uses TRBV19 with TRBJ2-7; D uncertain. Per germline, CDR1 LNHDA and CDR2 SQIVND (reference sequence). CDR3 length: 13 residues. Trimming removed 3 bases from V and 3 bases from J, with 9 bases in between. The CDR3 nucleotides read TGTGCCAGTAGTATTAGCTGGGTCTACGAGCAGTACTTC. Residues: CASSISWVYEQYF. Using reference TRBV19 and TRBJ2-7 for the parts outside the CDR3, the full variable domain is DGGITQSPKYLFRKEGQNVTLSCEQNLNHDAMYWYRQDPGQGLRLIYYSQIVNDFQKGDIAEGYSVSREKKESFPLTVTSAQKNPTAFYLCASSISWVYEQYFGPGTRLTVT.

The chain carries TRBV19 and TRBJ2-5; D gene ambiguous. Looked up from germline, CDR1 is LNHDA and CDR2 is SQIVND (reference sequence). Trimming shortened V by 2 bases and J by 4 bases, and 2 bases separated the two germline ends. This CDR3 has 11 residues. Here the CDR3 reads CASSIRETQYF. Written as DNA, the CDR3 is TGTGCCAGTAGTATACGAGAGACCCAGTACTTC.

This clone was recorded a few times. The CDR3 spells CASSLRAAGLGDTQYF. The CDR3 DNA reads TGTGCCAGCAGCTTAAGGGCGGCGGGGCTTGGAGATACGCAGTATTTT. The chain links TRBV11-2 to TRBJ2-3; a weak D match, TRBD2 (6 bases). V was shortened by 2 bases and J by 5 bases, with 17 bases between the two germline ends. Germline CDR1 is SGHAT and CDR2 is FQNNGV. The CDR3 is made up of 16 amino acids.